These 32 T cell receptor beta chains came from one sample sequenced in a study of glioma-infiltrating T cells. Using RNA template, CDR3s of TCR alpha and beta were amplified with iRepertoire arm-PCR. TCRdb ran MiXCR on the multiplex PCR reads and lists one entry per CDR3 protein. The sample yields 100,000 to 150,000 distinct CDR3 sequences, approximately 23% seen once. The sequenced sample consisted of glioma tissue, nonneoplastic brain tissue, or PBMCs (not recorded which). All receptors come from a human donor with low-grade glioma or glioblastoma, undergoing nonglioma brain surgery, or in good health (not recorded which).

This clonotype was detected many times. The junction and the germline gene differ at one end; a read error may be behind it. The J gene is TRBJ2-4, the V gene TRBV28; no definite D call. Germline V gene data show CDR1 as MDHEN and CDR2 as SYDVKM. This CDR3 contains 12 residues. The CDR3 protein is CASGLAKNIQYF. The CDR3 DNA reads TGTGCCAGCGGTTTAGCCAAAAACATTCAGTACTTC.

With respect to this clonotype: A much larger clone sits a single nucleotide away, making a read error possible. V is TRBV4-1 and J is TRBJ2-1; tentative D call: TRBD2 (6 bases). CDR1 and CDR2 from the germline V gene are MGHRA and YSYEKL. Trimming shortened V by 3 bases and J by 9 bases, and 18 bases separated the two germline ends. This CDR3 is built from 15 residues. DNA of the CDR3: TGCGCCAGCAGCCACCCGCTAGCGCTAGAGGGTGAGCAGTTCTTC. Its translation is CASSHPLALEGEQFF.

This clonotype was picked up many times. The chain carries TRBV15 and TRBJ1-2; tentative D call: TRBD1 (5 bases). Trimming took 1 base from V and 6 from J, leaving 12 bases between them. CDR1 and CDR2 (germline): LNHNV, YYDKDF (reference sequence). The CDR3 extends over 14 amino acids. The CDR3 is CATSRGGMEHGYTF. The CDR3 DNA reads TGTGCCACCAGCAGAGGGGGGATGGAGCATGGCTACACCTTC.

This clonotype was seen at least ten times. The chain carries TRBV20-1 and TRBJ2-7; no firm D call. V lost 4 bases and J 1 base, leaving 2 bases between the germline ends. Germline lookup yields CDR1 DFQATT and CDR2 SNEGSKA (reference sequence). This CDR3 comprises 10 residues. The CDR3 here is CSAISYEQYF. The CDR3 DNA follows: TGCAGTGCTATTTCCTACGAGCAGTACTTC.

The chain is built from TRBV29-1 and TRBJ1-2; D perhaps matches TRBD1 (5 bases). Germline lookup yields CDR1 SQVTM and CDR2 ANQGSEA. The CDR3 length is 11 residues. V was shortened by 4 bases and J by 7 bases, with 10 bases between the two germline ends. The CDR3: CSVAGGTGYTF. DNA of the CDR3: TGCAGCGTTGCTGGGGGGACTGGCTACACCTTC.

Turning to this clonotype: A much larger clonotype is one base distant, so this may be a read error. The rearrangement joins TRBV11-1 to TRBJ2-1; no firm D call. The CDR3 loop spans 16 amino acids. The V end was cut by 5 bases, the J end by 6 bases, with 20 bases between. Germline lookup yields CDR1 SGHAT and CDR2 FQDESV (reference sequence). DNA for the CDR3: TGTGCCAGCAGCAGGCAGCAGGATACGTCGGGCAATGAGCAGTTCTTC. As protein: CASSRQQDTSGNEQFF.

This clonotype was detected ten times or more. V and J are TRBV28 and TRBJ2-3; D is uncertain. Germline loops: CDR1 MDHEN, CDR2 SYDVKM. The CDR3 totals 14 residues. V lost 1 base and J 4 bases, leaving 9 bases between the germline ends. The chain's CDR3 is CASSLSPVSDTQYF. In nucleotides, the CDR3 is TGTGCCAGCAGTTTATCCCCCGTATCAGATACGCAGTATTTT. The full variable domain, its missing parts supplied by reference TRBV28 and TRBJ2-3, is DVKVTQSSRYLVKRTGEKVFLECVQDMDHENMFWYRQDPGLGLRLIYFSYDVKMKEKGDIPEGYSVSREKKERFSLILESASTNQTSMYLCASSLSPVSDTQYFGPGTRLTVL.

This chain uses TRBV18 with TRBJ1-5; TRBD1 agrees at 7 bases. Germline values: CDR1 KGHSH, CDR2 LQKENI. This CDR3 is 14 amino acids long. Trimming at V came to 4 bases and at J to 4 bases, leaving 4 bases not matched to a gene. CDR3 nucleotide sequence: TGTGCCAGCTCACTCGGACAGGTTAATCAGCCCCAGCATTTT. Translated, it gives CASSLGQVNQPQHF.

The rearrangement joins TRBV7-9 to TRBJ2-5; 12 bases line up with TRBD2. V shed 8 bases and J 2 bases; nucleotides not matched to a gene: 9. CDR3 length: 16 amino acids. Germline V lookup: CDR1 SEHNR, CDR2 FQNEAQ (reference sequence). The CDR3 DNA reads TGTGCCAGCGGCCTTAGACTAGCGGGAGAACAAGAGACCCAGTACTTC. This sequence encodes CASGLRLAGEQETQYF.

This clonotype was observed many times. In nucleotides, the CDR3 is TGTGCCAGCAGACTGACAGGGGCGGCCTACGAGCAGTACTTC. Amino acid sequence: CASRLTGAAYEQYF. This rearrangement joins TRBV6-1 to TRBJ2-7, with TRBD1 matching 8 bases. The CDR3 runs to 14 residues. V shed 6 bases and J 2 bases; nucleotides not matched to a gene: 6. From germline, CDR1 is MNHNS and CDR2 SASEGT.

This clonotype was counted ten times or more. This sequence joins TRBV4-3 and TRBJ2-3, with a tentative D call TRBD2 (5 bases). Looked up from germline, CDR1 is LGHNA and CDR2 is YSLEER. This CDR3 comprises 13 residues. The V and J ends lost 0 bases and 8 bases respectively, with 9 bases between them. The CDR3 sequence: CASSQDRGSTQYF. For the CDR3, the DNA is TGCGCCAGCAGCCAAGATCGTGGGAGTACGCAGTATTTT.

On this clonotype: One end of the junction varies from germline; a read error may be responsible. The chain couples TRBV4-1 to TRBJ2-3, with D uncertain. This CDR3 has 17 residues. Germline values: CDR1 MGHRA, CDR2 YSYEKL. For the CDR3, the DNA is TGCGCCAGCAGCCAAGAAGGTACAGTGGGCTTTACAGATACGAAGTATTTT. Amino acids: CASSQEGTVGFTDTKYF.

As to this clonotype: A much larger clone differs from this one at a single base, so this may be a read error. The V gene is TRBV10-3, the J gene TRBJ2-1; D remains unclear. CDR1 is ENHRY and CDR2 is SYGVKD in the germline V gene. The V and J ends lost 1 base and 13 bases respectively, with 17 bases between them. The CDR3 consists of 14 residues. The CDR3 DNA reads TGTGCCATCAGTGAGTACGCAGCTCAAGAGACCCAGTTCTTC. Its translation is CAISEYAAQETQFF.

This clonotype has only a few counts. J is TRBJ2-1 and V is TRBV3-1; 8 nucleotides agree with TRBD2. J gave up 8 bases and V 1 base, and 7 bases lay outside the gene matches. Looked up from germline, CDR1 is LGHDT and CDR2 is YNNKEL (reference sequence). This CDR3 region has 15 residues. CDR3 nucleotide sequence: TGTGCCAGCAGCCAAGCTAGCGGGTCTGGGGATGAGCAGTTCTTC. Translating it yields CASSQASGSGDEQFF.

This clonotype was detected many times. This rearrangement joins TRBV28 to TRBJ2-7, with a possible D match to TRBD1 (5 bases). Trimming shortened V by 6 bases and J by 2 bases, and 11 bases separated the two germline ends. The CDR3 consists of 13 residues. Per germline, CDR1 MDHEN and CDR2 SYDVKM. The DNA of the CDR3 is TGTGCCAGCAGACGGCCGGACACCTACGAGCAGTACTTC. Its translation: CASRRPDTYEQYF.

This chain uses TRBV4-2 with TRBJ1-5, with 11 bases matching TRBD1. The V segment lost 0 bases and the J segment 6 bases; nucleotides outside the gene matches: 4. The CDR3 is 16 amino acids. Germline assignment: CDR1 LGHNA and CDR2 YNFKEQ. CDR3 protein: CASSQEDGTGGQPQHF. The CDR3 region has the DNA TGTGCCAGCAGCCAAGAGGATGGGACAGGGGGTCAGCCCCAGCATTTT.

This clonotype was seen more than once but under ten times. The chain uses TRBV20-1 and TRBJ2-7; D is unresolved. The CDR3 spans 15 residues. CDR1 is DFQATT, CDR2 SNEGSKA, per germline (reference sequence). V gave up 3 bases and J gave up 0 bases, with 15 bases separating them. The CDR3 loop is CSARDGRSDSYEQYF. CDR3 in DNA: TGCAGTGCTAGGGACGGGCGCTCTGACTCCTACGAGCAGTACTTC.

This clonotype appeared many times. This sequence joins TRBV6-6 and TRBJ1-3; 10 positions agree with TRBD1. The CDR3 is made up of 17 amino acids. J lost 1 base, V lost 0 bases, and 3 bases had no gene match. Germline V gene lookup returns CDR1 MNHNY and CDR2 SVGAGI (reference sequence). CDR3 sequence: CASSYSRTGGSGNTIYF. DNA for the CDR3: TGTGCCAGCAGTTACTCGAGGACAGGGGGTTCTGGAAACACCATATATTTT.

In its sample, this clonotype was seen a few times. The chain uses TRBV30 and TRBJ2-1; D gene ambiguous. Germline V gene lookup returns CDR1 GTSNPN and CDR2 SVGIG (reference sequence). The CDR3 spans 14 residues. Trimming removed 0 bases from V and 6 bases from J, with 12 bases in between. The CDR3 DNA follows: TGTGCCTGGAGTGTAGCCCTGCCCCCCAATGAGCAGTTCTTC. Translating gives CAWSVALPPNEQFF.

On this clonotype itself: A much larger clone lies a single base off, so this may be a read error. The chain links TRBV28 to TRBJ2-7; 10 positions agree with TRBD2. Germline loops: CDR1 MDHEN, CDR2 SYDVKM. The CDR3 runs 16 residues. V lost 3 bases to trimming and J lost 12 bases; unmatched junction nucleotides: 17. The CDR3 is CASSLASAGGPRGVYF. CDR3 DNA sequence: TGTGCCAGCAGTTTGGCGTCAGCGGGAGGGCCTCGAGGGGTGTACTTC.

This clonotype was found many times. V gene TRBV10-3 combines with J gene TRBJ1-2; 11 positions match TRBD1. The CDR3 has 14 amino acids. Per germline, CDR1 ENHRY and CDR2 SYGVKD. Trimming took 7 bases from V and 6 from J; bases not matched to a gene: 7. CDR3 sequence: CAITPGQGVNGYTF. The CDR3 DNA follows: TGTGCCATCACCCCGGGACAGGGGGTGAATGGCTACACCTTC.

For this clonotype: One junction end disagrees with the germline gene, perhaps due to a read error. The rearrangement links TRBV2 to TRBJ2-2; no definite D call. This CDR3 region has 14 residues. CDR1 and CDR2 (germline): SNHLY, FYNNEI. In DNA form, the CDR3 reads TGTGCCAGCGGATACAAGGGTGGAACCGAGGAGCTGTTTTTT. Its protein product is CASGYKGGTEELFF.

To note about this clonotype: A much more abundant neighbour one base away suggests this may be a read error. V usage is TRBV6-5 and J usage is TRBJ1-1; D may be TRBD1 (5 bases). The CDR3 spans 17 residues. CDR1 is MNHEY and CDR2 is SVGAGI in the germline V gene. V was pared by 7 bases and J by 1 base, with 22 bases between. The CDR3 reads CASTLRKGTGQNTEAFF. The CDR3 DNA reads TGTGCCAGCACCCTTCGTAAGGGGACTGGTCAGAACACTGAAGCTTTCTTT.

In its sample, this clonotype was seen many times. The gene calls are TRBV7-2 and TRBJ2-5; D unclear. Germline V gene lookup returns CDR1 SGHTA and CDR2 FQGNSA. The length of the CDR3 is 12 residues. Trimming removed 4 bases at V and 8 bases at J, with 11 bases between. The CDR3 reads CASSSQLATQYF. CDR3 bases: TGTGCCAGCAGCTCCCAGTTAGCCACCCAGTACTTC.

This clonotype came up many times. The chain is built from TRBV4-1 and TRBJ2-7; D is possibly TRBD2 (6 bases). CDR1 is MGHRA, CDR2 YSYEKL, per germline. V dropped 0 bases and J dropped 4 bases, with 10 bases sitting between them. There are 14 residues in the CDR3. In nucleotides, the CDR3 is TGCGCCAGCAGCCAAGATTGGCTAGCGTACGAGCAGTACTTC. The encoded protein is CASSQDWLAYEQYF.

This clonotype turned up a few times. It may be a read error: a sequence one base away is much more abundant. The chain uses TRBV20-1 and TRBJ2-3, with TRBD2 matching 9 bases. Germline-derived CDR1 and CDR2 are DFQATT and SNEGSKA (reference sequence). This CDR3 is 19 amino acids long. This CDR3 reads CSARSPSGTGRGGTDTRYF. CDR3 nucleotides: TGCAGTGCTAGATCCCCTAGCGGGACCGGTAGGGGAGGCACAGATACGCGGTATTTT.

At least ten counts were recorded for this clonotype. The chain links TRBV20-1 to TRBJ2-3, with D perhaps matching TRBD2 (6 bases). Trimming left V 3 bases short and J 1 base short, with 14 bases between. The germline CDR1 and CDR2 sequences are DFQATT and SNEGSKA (reference sequence). This CDR3 contains 15 residues. CDR3 loop: CSARPSVEGTDTQYF. Written as DNA, the CDR3 is TGCAGTGCTAGGCCTAGCGTTGAAGGCACAGATACGCAGTATTTT.

This clonotype was seen ten or more times. The chain is built from TRBV27 and TRBJ2-7; 7 nucleotides agree with TRBD2. The CDR3 loop spans 14 amino acids. Per germline, CDR1 MNHEY and CDR2 SMNVEV (reference sequence). V lost 6 bases and J lost 3; bases outside the gene matches: 8. The DNA for the CDR3 is TGTGCCAGCAGCTCTAGCGGTGAAATCTACGAGCAGTACTTC. Protein product: CASSSSGEIYEQYF.

This chain connects TRBV7-2 to TRBJ1-2, with TRBD1 identical over 8 bases. Germline lookup yields CDR1 SGHTA and CDR2 FQGNSA. The V segment lost 1 base and the J segment 7 bases; nucleotides outside the gene matches: 11. The CDR3 loop spans 16 amino acids. CDR3 nucleotides: TGTGCCAGCAGCTTAGGCCGCAGTTCAGGGGGCACTGGCTACACCTTC. Its protein product is CASSLGRSSGGTGYTF.

In its sample, this clonotype was seen many times. The V and J genes are TRBV20-1 and TRBJ2-2; 7 nucleotides agree with TRBD2. Trimming removed 3 bases from V and 4 bases from J; junction bases left unmatched: 2. Germline V gene data show CDR1 as DFQATT and CDR2 as SNEGSKA (reference sequence). CDR3 length: 13 residues. The CDR3 nucleotides read TGCAGTGCTAGGGGAGGGATCACCGGGGAGCTGTTTTTT. It yields the protein CSARGGITGELFF.

This sequence joins TRBV12-3 or TRBV12-4 and TRBJ1-3, with 10 bases fitting TRBD1. Trimming took 4 bases from V and 4 from J; bases not matched to a gene: 4. The length of the CDR3 is 15 residues. The chain's CDR3 is CASSSRDRGGNTIYF. The DNA of the CDR3 is TGTGCCAGCAGTTCGCGGGACAGGGGAGGAAACACCATATATTTT.

This clonotype came up many times. The V gene is TRBV4-1, the J gene TRBJ2-7; 7 bases align to TRBD1. V lost 5 bases to trimming and J lost 2 bases; unmatched junction nucleotides: 6. The germline CDR1 and CDR2 sequences are MGHRA and YSYEKL. This CDR3 comprises 14 residues. CDR3 DNA: TGCGCCAGCAGCTTTACGACAGGGACCTACGAGCAGTACTTC. Translating it yields CASSFTTGTYEQYF.